This T cell receptor (beta chain) is from a study of blood T cell repertoires in COVID-19. Study information: The United States, Italy and Spain provided the acute and convalescent COVID-19 samples. From T cells, B-cell-depleted T cells, or PBMCs came the material, which was cDNA or gDNA.

The CDR3 is 13 residues long. The germline CDR1 and CDR2 sequences are SNHLY and FYNNEI. Between the trimmed V and J ends, which lost 7 bases and 9 bases, there was a span of 15 bases. Authors' methods: It was from reference gene primer amplification that nucleated cell counts were estimated. Profiling relied on immunoSEQ multiplex PCR, and the TCRdb table lists in-frame clones only, not all of them. V and J calls and clone size come straight from that table; D and trimming were deduced from the DNA. The sample yields about 55,000 clones, approximately 85% seen once. The sequenced sample consisted of peripheral blood. The sequence was obtained from a human donor in a cohort sampled during active COVID-19. The rearrangement joins TRBV2 to TRBJ2-2; TRBD2 is a possible D gene (5 bases). CDR3 DNA sequence: TGTGCCAGCAAAGAACAGCGGAATCGGGAGCTGTTTTTT. Amino acids: CASKEQRNRELFF. Combining the CDR3 with reference TRBV2 and TRBJ2-2 gives the whole variable domain EPEVTQTPSHQVTQMGQEVILRCVPISNHLYFYWYRQILGQKVEFLVSFYNNEISEKSEIFDDQFSVERPDGSNFTLKIRSTKLEDSAMYFCASKEQRNRELFFGEGSRLTVL.